This TCR beta chain was sequenced for a study of human T cells and chemical hapten exposure. Broader study findings: Patch test score showed a positive correlation with PT1 expanded TCR counts.

In the case of this clonotype: Its antigen is still unknown.

The time point was: patch test 3, about 24 weeks after DPC sensitization. Noted treatment: therapeutic diphenylcyclopropenone sensitization with weekly scalp DPC. The germline V gene has CDR1 DFQATT and CDR2 SNEGSKA (reference sequence). This CDR3 region has 16 residues. V lost 2 bases to trimming and J lost 8 bases; unmatched junction nucleotides: 11. TCRdb ran MiXCR on the RACE reads and lists one entry per CDR3 protein. This sample has 150,000 to 200,000 distinct CDR3 sequences, with around a quarter found just once. The chain employs TRBV20-1 and TRBJ2-1; 11 bases agree with TRBD2. The origin of this receptor is a woman aged 40 to 55 with alopecia areata. Some clones in this sample may be carry-over from other donors' samples. This sample comprised whole blood, obtained in connection with sensitization to the hapten diphenylcyclopropenone (DPC). The CDR3 coding sequence is TGCAGTGCTAGATGGTCTATAACTAGCGGGAGTGATGAGCAGTTCTTC. Its protein is CSARWSITSGSDEQFF.